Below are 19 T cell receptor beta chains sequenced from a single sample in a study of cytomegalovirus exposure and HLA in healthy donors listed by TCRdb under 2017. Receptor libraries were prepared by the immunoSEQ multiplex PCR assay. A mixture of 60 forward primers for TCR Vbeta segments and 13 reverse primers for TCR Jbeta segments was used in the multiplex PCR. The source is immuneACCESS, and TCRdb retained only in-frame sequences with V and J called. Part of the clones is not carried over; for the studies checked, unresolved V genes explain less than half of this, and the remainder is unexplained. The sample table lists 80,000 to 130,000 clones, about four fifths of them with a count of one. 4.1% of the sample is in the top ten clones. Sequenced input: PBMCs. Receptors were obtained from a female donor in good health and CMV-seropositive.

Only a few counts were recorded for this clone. This CDR3 reads CASSQEGRGFEAFF. The CDR3 DNA is TGCGCCAGCAGCCAAGAGGGGAGGGGATTTGAAGCTTTCTTT. V is TRBV4-3 and J is TRBJ1-1; tentative D call: TRBD1 (5 bases). CDR1 and CDR2 from the germline V gene are LGHNA and YSLEER. CDR3 length: 14 amino acids. Trimming stripped 0 bases from V and 7 bases from J, with 12 bases between.

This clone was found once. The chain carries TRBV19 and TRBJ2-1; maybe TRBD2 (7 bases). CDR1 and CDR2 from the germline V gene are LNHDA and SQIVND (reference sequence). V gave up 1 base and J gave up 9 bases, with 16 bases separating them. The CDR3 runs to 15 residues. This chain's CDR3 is CASSIGGGGSPEQFF. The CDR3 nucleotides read TGTGCCAGTAGTATAGGGGGCGGGGGCTCCCCTGAGCAGTTCTTC.

The CDR3 loop is CASGPDRVIFYEQYF. Here the CDR3 DNA reads TGTGCTAGTGGCCCAGACAGGGTGATCTTTTACGAGCAGTACTTC. The V call is TRBV12-5, the J call TRBJ2-7; TRBD1 aligns across 7 bases. V lost 6 bases to trimming and J lost 4 bases; unmatched junction nucleotides: 12. From germline, CDR1 is LGHNT and CDR2 FRNRAP. The CDR3 totals 15 residues.

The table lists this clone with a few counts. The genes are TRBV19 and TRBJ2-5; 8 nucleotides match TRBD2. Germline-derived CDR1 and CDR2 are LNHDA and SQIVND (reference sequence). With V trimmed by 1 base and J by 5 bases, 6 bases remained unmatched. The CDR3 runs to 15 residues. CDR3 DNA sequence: TGTGCCAGTAGTATAGCGGGAGGGCCGGGGGAGACCCAGTACTTC. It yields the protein CASSIAGGPGETQYF.

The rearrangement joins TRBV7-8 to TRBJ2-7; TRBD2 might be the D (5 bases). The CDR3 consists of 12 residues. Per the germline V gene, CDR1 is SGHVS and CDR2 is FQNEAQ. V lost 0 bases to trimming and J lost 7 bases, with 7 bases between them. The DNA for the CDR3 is TGTGCCAGCAGCTTAGCTCGGGGAGAGCAGTACTTC. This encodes CASSLARGEQYF.

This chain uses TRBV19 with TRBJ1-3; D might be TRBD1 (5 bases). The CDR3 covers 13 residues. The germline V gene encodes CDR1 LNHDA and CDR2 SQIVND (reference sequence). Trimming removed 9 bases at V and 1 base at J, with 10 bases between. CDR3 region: CAREQESGNTIYF. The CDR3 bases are TGTGCCAGGGAACAGGAATCTGGAAACACCATATATTTT.

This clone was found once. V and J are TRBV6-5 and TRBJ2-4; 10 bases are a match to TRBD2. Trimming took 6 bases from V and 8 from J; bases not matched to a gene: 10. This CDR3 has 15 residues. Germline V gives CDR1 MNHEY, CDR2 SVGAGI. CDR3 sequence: CASSRAGGPADIQYF. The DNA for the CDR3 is TGTGCCAGCAGCCGAGCGGGGGGGCCGGCTGACATTCAGTACTTC.

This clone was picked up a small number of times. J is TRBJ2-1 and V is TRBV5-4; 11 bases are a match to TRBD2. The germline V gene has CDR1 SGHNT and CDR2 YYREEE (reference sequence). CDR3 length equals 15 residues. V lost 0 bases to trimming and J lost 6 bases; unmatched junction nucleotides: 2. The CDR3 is CASSLEGTSGNEQFF. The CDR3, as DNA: TGTGCCAGCAGCTTGGAGGGGACTAGCGGCAATGAGCAGTTCTTC.

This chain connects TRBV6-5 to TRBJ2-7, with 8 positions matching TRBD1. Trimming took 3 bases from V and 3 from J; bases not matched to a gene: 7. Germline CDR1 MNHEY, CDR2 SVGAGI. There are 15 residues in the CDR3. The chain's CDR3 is CASSYTTGGIYEQYF. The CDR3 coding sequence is TGTGCCAGCAGTTATACAACAGGGGGAATCTACGAGCAGTACTTC.

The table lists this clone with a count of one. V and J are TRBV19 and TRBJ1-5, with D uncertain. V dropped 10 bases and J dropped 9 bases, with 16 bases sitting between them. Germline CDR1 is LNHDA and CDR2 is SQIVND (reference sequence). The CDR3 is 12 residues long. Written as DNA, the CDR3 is TGTGCCACCTCCAAGTCCGGAGGGCCCCAGCATTTT. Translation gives CATSKSGGPQHF. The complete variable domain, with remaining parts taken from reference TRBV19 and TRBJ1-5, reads DGGITQSPKYLFRKEGQNVTLSCEQNLNHDAMYWYRQDPGQGLRLIYYSQIVNDFQKGDIAEGYSVSREKKESFPLTVTSAQKNPTAFYLCATSKSGGPQHFGDGTRLSIL.

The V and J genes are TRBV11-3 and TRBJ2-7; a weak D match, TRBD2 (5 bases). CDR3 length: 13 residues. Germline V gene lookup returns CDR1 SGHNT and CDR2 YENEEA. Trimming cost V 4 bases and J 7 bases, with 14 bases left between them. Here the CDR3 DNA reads TGTGCCAGCAGCTACGACCCGTCGGGGGAGCAGTACTTC. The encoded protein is CASSYDPSGEQYF.

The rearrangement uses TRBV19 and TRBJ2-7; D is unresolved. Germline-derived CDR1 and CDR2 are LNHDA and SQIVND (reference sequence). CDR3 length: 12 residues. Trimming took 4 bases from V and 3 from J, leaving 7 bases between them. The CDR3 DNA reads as TGTGCCAGTAGTAACGGGTACTACGAGCAGTACTTC. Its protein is CASSNGYYEQYF.

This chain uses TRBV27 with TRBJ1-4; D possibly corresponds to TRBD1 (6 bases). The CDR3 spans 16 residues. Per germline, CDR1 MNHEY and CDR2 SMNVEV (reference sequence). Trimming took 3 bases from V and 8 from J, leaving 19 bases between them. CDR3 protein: CASSFTTGSYREKLFF. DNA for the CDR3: TGTGCCAGCAGTTTCACCACAGGGTCTTATCGCGAAAAACTGTTTTTT.

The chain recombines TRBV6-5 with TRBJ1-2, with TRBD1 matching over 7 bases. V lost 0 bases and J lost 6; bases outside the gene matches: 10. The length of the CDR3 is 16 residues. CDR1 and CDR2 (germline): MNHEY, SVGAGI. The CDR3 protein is CASSYSHPRGADGYTF. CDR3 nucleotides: TGTGCCAGCAGTTACTCCCACCCCAGGGGGGCGGATGGCTACACCTTC.

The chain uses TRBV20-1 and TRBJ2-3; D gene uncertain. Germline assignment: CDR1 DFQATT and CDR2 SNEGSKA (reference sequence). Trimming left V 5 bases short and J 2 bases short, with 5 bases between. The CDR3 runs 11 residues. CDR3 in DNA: TGCAGTGCTGGCACCACAGATACGCAGTATTTT. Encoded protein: CSAGTTDTQYF.

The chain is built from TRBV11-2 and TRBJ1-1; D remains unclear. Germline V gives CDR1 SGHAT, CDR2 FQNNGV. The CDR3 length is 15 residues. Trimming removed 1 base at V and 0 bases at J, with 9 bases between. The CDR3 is CASSLVDKLNTEAFF. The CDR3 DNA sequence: TGTGCCAGCAGCTTAGTTGACAAGCTGAACACTGAAGCTTTCTTT.

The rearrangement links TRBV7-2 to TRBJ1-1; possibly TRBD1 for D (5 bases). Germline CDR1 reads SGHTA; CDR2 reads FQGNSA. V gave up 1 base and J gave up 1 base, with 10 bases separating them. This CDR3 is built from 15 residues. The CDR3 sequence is CASSLVGGPNTEAFF. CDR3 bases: TGTGCCAGCAGCTTAGTGGGGGGACCGAACACTGAAGCTTTCTTT.

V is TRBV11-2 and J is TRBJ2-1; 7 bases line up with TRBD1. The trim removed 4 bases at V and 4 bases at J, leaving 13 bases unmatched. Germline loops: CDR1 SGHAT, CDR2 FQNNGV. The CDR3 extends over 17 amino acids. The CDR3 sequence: CASSSHFRDSRYNEQFF. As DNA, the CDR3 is TGTGCCAGCAGCTCGCATTTCCGGGACAGCCGATACAATGAGCAGTTCTTC. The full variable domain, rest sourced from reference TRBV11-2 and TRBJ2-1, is EAGVAQSPRYKIIEKRQSVAFWCNPISGHATLYWYQQILGQGPKLLIQFQNNGVVDDSQLPKDRFSAERLKGVDSTLKIQPAKLEDSAVYLCASSSHFRDSRYNEQFFGPGTRLTVL.

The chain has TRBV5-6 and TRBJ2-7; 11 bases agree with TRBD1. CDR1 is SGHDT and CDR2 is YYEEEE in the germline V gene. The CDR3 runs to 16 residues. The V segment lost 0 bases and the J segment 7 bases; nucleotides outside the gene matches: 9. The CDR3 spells CASSLESDRGRGEQYF. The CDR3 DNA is TGTGCCAGCAGCTTGGAATCGGACAGGGGGCGCGGAGAGCAGTACTTC.